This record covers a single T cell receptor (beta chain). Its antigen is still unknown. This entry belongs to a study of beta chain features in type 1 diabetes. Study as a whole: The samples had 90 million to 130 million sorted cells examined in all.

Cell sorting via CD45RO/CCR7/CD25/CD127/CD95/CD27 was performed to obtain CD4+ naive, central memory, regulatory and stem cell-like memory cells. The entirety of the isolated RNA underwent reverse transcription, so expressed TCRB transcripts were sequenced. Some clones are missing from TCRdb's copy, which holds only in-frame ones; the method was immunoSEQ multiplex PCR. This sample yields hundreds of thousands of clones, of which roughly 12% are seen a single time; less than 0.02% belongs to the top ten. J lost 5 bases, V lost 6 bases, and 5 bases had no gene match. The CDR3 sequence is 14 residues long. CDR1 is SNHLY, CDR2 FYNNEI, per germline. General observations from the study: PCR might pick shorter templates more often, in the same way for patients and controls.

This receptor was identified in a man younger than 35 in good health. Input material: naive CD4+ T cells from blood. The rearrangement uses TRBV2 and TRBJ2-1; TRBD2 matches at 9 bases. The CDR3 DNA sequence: TGTGCCAGCAGCCGAGCGGGAGGCCACAATGAGCAGTTCTTC. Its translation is CASSRAGGHNEQFF.